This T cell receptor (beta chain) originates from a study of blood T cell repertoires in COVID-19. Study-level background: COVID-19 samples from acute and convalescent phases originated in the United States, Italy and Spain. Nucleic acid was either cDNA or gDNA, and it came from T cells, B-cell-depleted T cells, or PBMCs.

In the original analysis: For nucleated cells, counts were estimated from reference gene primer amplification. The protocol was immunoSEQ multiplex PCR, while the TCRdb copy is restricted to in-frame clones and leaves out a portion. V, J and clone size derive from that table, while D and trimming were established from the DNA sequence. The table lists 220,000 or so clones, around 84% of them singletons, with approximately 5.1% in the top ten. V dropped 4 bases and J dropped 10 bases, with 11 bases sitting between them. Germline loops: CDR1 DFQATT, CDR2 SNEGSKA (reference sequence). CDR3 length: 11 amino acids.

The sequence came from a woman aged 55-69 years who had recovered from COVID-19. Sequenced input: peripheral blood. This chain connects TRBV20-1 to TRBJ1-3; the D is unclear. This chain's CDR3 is CSAKNLETIYF. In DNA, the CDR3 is TGCAGTGCTAAGAACCTGGAGACCATATATTTT.